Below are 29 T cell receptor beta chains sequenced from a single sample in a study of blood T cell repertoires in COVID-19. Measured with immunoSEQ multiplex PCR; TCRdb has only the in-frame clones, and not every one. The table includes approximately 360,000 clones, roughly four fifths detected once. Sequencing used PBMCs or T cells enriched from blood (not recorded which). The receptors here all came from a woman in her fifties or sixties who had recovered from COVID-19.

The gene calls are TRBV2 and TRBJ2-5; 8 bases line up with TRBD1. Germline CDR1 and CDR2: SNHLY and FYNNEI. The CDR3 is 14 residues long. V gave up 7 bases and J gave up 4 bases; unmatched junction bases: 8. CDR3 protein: CASNIQGAGETQYF. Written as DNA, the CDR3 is TGTGCCAGCAATATCCAGGGGGCGGGAGAGACCCAGTACTTC.

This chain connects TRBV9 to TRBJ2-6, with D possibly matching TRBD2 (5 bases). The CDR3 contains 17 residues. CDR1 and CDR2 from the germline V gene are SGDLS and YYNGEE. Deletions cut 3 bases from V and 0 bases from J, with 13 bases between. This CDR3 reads CASSGGVPSSGANVLTF. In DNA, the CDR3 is TGTGCCAGCAGCGGGGGAGTCCCCTCCTCTGGGGCCAACGTCCTGACTTTC.

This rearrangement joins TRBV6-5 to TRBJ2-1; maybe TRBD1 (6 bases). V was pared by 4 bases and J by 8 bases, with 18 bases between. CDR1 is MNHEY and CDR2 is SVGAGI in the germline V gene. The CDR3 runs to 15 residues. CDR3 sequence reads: CASSLLQGSSDEQFF. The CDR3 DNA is TGTGCCAGCAGTTTATTACAGGGATCCTCCGATGAGCAGTTCTTC.

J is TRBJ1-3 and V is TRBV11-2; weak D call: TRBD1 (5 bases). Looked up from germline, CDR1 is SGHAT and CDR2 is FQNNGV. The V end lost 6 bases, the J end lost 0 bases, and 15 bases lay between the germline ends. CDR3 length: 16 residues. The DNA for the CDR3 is TGTGCCAGCAGAACAGCGGGACGGTTCTCTGGAAACACCATATATTTT. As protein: CASRTAGRFSGNTIYF.

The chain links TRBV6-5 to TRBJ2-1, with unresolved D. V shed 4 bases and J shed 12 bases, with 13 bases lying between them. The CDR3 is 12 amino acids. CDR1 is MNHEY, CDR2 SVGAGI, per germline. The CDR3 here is CASSSGGLGQFF. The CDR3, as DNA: TGTGCCAGCAGTTCGGGTGGCTTGGGGCAGTTCTTC.

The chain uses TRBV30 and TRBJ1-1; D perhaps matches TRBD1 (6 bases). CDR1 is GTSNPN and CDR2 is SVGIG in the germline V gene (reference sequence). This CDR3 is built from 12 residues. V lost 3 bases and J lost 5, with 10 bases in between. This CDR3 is CAWRLTGTEAFF. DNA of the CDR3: TGTGCCTGGAGGTTAACAGGGACTGAAGCTTTCTTT.

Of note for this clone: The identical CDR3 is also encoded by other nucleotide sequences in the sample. The DNA for the CDR3 is TGTGCCAGCAGTACCGGGAGTTACGAGCAGTACTTC. Its translation is CASSTGSYEQYF. This chain joins TRBV28 and TRBJ2-7; possibly TRBD2 for D (6 bases). The ends were cut back, 5 bases at V and 4 bases at J, with 9 bases in the middle. Germline CDR1 MDHEN, CDR2 SYDVKM. The CDR3 sequence is 12 residues long.

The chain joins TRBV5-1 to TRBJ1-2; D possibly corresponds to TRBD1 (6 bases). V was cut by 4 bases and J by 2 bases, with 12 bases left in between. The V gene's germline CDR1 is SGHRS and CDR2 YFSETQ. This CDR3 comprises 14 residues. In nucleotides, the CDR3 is TGCGCCAGCAGCCCGGGGGGCAGAAACTATGGCTACACCTTC. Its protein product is CASSPGGRNYGYTF.

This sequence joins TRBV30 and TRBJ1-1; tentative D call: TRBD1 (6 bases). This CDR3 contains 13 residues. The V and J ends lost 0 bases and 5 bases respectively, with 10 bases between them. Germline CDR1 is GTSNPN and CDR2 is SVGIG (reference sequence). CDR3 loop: CAWSVSQGTEAFF. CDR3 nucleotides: TGTGCCTGGAGTGTCAGCCAGGGGACTGAAGCTTTCTTT.

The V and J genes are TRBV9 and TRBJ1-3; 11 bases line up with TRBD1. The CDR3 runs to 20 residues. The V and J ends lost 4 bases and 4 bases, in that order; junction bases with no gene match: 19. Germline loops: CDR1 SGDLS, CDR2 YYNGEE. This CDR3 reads CASSSPLGGQGASSGNTIYF. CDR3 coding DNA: TGTGCCAGCAGCTCTCCTCTCGGAGGACAGGGGGCTTCGAGCGGAAACACCATATATTTT.

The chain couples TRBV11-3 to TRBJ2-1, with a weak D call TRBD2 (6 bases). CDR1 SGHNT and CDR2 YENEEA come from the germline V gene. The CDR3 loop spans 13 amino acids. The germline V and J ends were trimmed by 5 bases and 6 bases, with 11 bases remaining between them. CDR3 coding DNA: TGTGCCAGCAGCGCTCCCGGGGGCAATGAGCAGTTCTTC. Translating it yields CASSAPGGNEQFF.

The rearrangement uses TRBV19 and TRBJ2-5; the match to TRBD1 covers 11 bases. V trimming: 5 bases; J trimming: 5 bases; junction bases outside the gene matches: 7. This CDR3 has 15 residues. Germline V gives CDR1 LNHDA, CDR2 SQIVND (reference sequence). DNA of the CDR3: TGTGCCAGTAGTGTCGGACAGGGGGCGGGGGAGACCCAGTACTTC. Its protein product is CASSVGQGAGETQYF. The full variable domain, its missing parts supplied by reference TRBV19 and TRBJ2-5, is DGGITQSPKYLFRKEGQNVTLSCEQNLNHDAMYWYRQDPGQGLRLIYYSQIVNDFQKGDIAEGYSVSREKKESFPLTVTSAQKNPTAFYLCASSVGQGAGETQYFGPGTRLLVL.

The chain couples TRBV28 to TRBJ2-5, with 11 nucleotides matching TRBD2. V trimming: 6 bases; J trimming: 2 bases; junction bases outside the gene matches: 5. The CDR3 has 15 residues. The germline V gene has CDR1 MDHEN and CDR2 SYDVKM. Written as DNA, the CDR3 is TGTGCCAGCAGGGGCGGGACTAGCGGACAAGAGACCCAGTACTTC. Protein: CASRGGTSGQETQYF.

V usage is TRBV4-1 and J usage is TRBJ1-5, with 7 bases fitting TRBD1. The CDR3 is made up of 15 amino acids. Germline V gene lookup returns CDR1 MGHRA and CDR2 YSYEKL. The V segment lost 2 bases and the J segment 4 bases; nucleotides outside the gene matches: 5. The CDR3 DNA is TGCGCCAGCAGCCAATACGACAGGGAGAATCAGCCCCAGCATTTT. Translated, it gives CASSQYDRENQPQHF.

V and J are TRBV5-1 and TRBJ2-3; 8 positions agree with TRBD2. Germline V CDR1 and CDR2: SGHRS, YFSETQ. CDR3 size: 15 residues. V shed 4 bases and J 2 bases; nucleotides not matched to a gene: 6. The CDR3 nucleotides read TGCGCCAGCAGCCCGGGAGGGGGGAACACAGATACGCAGTATTTT. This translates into CASSPGGGNTDTQYF. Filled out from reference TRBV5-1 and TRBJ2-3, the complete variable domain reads KAGVTQTPRYLIKTRGQQVTLSCSPISGHRSVSWYQQTPGQGLQFLFEYFSETQRNKGNFPGRFSGRQFSNSRSEMNVSTLELGDSALYLCASSPGGGNTDTQYFGPGTRLTVL.

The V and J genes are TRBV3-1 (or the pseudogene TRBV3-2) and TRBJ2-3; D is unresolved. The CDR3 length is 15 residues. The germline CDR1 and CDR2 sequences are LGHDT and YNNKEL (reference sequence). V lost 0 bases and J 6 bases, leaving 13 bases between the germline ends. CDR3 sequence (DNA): TGTGCCAGCAGCCAAGATCTTCCTCCGAGGGATACGCAGTATTTT. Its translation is CASSQDLPPRDTQYF.

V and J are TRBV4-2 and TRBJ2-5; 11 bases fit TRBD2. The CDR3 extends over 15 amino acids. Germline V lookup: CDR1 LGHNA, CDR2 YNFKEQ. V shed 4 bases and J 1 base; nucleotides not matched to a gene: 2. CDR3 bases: TGTGCCAGCAGCCTGGGGACTAGCGGCCAAGAGACCCAGTACTTC. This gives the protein CASSLGTSGQETQYF.

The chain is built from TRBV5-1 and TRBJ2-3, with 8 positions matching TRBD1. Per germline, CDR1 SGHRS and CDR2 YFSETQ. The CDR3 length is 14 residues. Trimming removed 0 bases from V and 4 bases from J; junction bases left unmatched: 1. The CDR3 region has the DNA TGCGCCAGCAGCTTGGGGACAGGGTCAGATACGCAGTATTTT. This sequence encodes CASSLGTGSDTQYF.

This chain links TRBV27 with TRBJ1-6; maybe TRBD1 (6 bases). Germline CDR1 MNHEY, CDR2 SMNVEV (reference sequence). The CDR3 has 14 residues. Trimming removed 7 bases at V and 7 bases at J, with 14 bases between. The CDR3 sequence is CASKLGQSNSPLHF. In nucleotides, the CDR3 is TGTGCCAGCAAACTAGGACAGTCCAATTCACCCCTCCACTTT.

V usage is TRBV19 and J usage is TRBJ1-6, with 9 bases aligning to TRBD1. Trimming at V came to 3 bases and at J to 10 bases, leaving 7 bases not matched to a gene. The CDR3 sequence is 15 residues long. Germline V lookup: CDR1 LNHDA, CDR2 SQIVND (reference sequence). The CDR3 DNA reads TGTGCCAGTAGTATTGGGGACAGGGTGCGATCACCCCTCCACTTT. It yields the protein CASSIGDRVRSPLHF.

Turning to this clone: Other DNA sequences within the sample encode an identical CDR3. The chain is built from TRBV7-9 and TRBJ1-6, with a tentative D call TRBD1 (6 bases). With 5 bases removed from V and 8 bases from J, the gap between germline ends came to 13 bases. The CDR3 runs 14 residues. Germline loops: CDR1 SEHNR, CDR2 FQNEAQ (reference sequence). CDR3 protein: CASSPGQSDSPLHF. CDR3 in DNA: TGTGCCAGCAGCCCGGGACAATCGGATTCACCCCTCCACTTT.

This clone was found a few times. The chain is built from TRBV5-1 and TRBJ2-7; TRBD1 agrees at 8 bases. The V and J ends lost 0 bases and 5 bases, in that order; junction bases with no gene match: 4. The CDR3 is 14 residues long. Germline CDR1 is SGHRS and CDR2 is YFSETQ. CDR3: CASSLAGQAHEQYF. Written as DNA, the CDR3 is TGCGCCAGCAGCTTGGCGGGACAGGCCCACGAGCAGTACTTC.

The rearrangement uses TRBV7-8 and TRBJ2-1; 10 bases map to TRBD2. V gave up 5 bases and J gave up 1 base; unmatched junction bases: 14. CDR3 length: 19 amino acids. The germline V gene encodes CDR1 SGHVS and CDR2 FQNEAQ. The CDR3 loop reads CASSLDAAGGPQSYNEQFF. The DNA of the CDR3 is TGTGCCAGCAGCCTAGACGCAGCGGGAGGGCCTCAGTCCTACAATGAGCAGTTCTTC.

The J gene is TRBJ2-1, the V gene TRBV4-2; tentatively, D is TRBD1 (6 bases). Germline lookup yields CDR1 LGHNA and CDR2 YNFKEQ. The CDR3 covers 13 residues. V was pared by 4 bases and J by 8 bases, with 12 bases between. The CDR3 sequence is CASSPNRVHEQFF. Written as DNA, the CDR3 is TGTGCCAGCAGCCCCAACAGGGTGCATGAGCAGTTCTTC.

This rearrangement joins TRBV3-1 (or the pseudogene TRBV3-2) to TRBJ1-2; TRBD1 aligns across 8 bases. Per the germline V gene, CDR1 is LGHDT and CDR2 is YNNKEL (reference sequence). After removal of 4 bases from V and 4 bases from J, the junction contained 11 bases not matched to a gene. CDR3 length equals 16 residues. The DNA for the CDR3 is TGTGCCAGCAGCCCCTCGCCGGGGACAGGCGGCTATGGCTACACCTTC. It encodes CASSPSPGTGGYGYTF.

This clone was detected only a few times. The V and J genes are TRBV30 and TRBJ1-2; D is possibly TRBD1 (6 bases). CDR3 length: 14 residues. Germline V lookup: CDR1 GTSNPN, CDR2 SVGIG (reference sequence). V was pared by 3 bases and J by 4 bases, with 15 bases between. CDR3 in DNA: TGTGCCTGGAGGGGACCCGACAGGTCCTATGGCTACACCTTC. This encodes CAWRGPDRSYGYTF. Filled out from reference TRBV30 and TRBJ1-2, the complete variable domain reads SQTIHQWPATLVQPVGSPLSLECTVEGTSNPNLYWYRQAAGRGLQLLFYSVGIGQISSEVPQNLSASRPQDRQFILSSKKLLLSDSGFYLCAWRGPDRSYGYTFGSGTRLTVV.

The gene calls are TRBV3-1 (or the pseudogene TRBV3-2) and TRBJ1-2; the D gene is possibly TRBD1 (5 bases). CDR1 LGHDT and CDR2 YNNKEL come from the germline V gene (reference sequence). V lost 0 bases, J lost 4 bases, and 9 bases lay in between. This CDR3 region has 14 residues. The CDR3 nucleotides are TGTGCCAGCAGCCAAGACGGGGGTAGCTATGGCTACACCTTC. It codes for CASSQDGGSYGYTF.

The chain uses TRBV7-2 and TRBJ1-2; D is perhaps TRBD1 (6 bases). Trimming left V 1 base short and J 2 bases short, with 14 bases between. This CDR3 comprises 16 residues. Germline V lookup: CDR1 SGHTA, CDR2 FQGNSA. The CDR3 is CASSLEPGAANYGYTF. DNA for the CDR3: TGTGCCAGCAGCTTAGAGCCAGGGGCGGCGAACTATGGCTACACCTTC.

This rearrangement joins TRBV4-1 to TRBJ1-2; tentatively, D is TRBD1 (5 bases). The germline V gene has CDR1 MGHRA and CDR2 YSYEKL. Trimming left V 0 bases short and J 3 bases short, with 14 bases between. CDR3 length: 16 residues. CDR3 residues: CASSQEGSGRDYGYTF. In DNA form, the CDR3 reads TGCGCCAGCAGCCAAGAGGGCTCCGGCAGGGACTATGGCTACACCTTC.